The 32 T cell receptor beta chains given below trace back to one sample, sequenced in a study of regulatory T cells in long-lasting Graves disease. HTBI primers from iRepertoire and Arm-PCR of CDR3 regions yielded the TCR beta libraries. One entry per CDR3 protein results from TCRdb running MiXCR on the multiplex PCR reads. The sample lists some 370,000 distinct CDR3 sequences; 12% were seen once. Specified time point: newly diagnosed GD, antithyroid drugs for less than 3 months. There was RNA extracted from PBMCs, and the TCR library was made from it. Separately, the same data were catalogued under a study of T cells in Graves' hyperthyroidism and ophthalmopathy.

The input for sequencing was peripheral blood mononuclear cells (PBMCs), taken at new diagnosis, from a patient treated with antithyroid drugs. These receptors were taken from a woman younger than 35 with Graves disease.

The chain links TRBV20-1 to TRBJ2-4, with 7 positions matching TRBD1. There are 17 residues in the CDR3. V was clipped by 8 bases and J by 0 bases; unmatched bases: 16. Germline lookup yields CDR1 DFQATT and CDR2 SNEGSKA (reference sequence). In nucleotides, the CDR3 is TGCAGTACCCCGGATTCAAAACAGGGGCTAGCCAAAAACATTCAGTACTTC. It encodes CSTPDSKQGLAKNIQYF.

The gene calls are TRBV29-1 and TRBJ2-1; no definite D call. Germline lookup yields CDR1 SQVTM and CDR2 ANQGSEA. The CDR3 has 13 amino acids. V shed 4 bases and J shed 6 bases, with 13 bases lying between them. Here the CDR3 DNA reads TGCAGCGTTGTGGGGATCGAAGGCAATGAGCAGTTCTTC. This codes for CSVVGIEGNEQFF.

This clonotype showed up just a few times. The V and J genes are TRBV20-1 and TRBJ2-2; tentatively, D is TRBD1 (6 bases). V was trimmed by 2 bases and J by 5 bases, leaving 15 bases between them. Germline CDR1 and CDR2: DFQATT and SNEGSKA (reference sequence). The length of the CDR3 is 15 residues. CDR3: CSARPSGAFTGELFF. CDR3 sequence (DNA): TGCAGTGCTAGACCCTCAGGGGCCTTTACCGGGGAGCTGTTTTTT.

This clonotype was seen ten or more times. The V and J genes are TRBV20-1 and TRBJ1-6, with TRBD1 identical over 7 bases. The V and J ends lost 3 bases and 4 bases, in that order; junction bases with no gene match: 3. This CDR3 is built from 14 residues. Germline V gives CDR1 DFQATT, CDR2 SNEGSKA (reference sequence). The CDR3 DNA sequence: TGCAGTGCTAGGGGGGACAGATATAATTCACCCCTCCACTTT. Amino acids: CSARGDRYNSPLHF.

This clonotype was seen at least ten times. In DNA form, the CDR3 reads TGTGCCAGCACCAAAGCACAGCGGCTCCTCACAGATACGCAGTATTTT. Translating it yields CASTKAQRLLTDTQYF. The rearrangement uses TRBV28 and TRBJ2-3, with D maybe TRBD2 (5 bases). The CDR3 consists of 16 residues. Germline V gives CDR1 MDHEN, CDR2 SYDVKM. Trimming took 7 bases from V and 2 from J, leaving 19 bases between them.

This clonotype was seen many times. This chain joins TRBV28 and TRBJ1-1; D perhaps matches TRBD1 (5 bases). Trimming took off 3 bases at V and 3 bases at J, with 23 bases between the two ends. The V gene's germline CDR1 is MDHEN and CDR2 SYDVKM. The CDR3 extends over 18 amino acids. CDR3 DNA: TGTGCCAGCAGTTTTATTTTGGACCCGGACACGGGGGACACTGAAGCTTTCTTT. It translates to CASSFILDPDTGDTEAFF.

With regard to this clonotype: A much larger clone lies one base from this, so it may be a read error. CDR3 amino acids: CASSQSDRDGGLFF. The DNA of the CDR3 is TGCGCCAGCAGCCAATCGGACAGGGACGGGGGGCTGTTTTTT. This chain connects TRBV4-1 to TRBJ2-2; 8 nucleotides align to TRBD1. The CDR3 length is 14 residues. CDR1 and CDR2 (germline): MGHRA, YSYEKL.

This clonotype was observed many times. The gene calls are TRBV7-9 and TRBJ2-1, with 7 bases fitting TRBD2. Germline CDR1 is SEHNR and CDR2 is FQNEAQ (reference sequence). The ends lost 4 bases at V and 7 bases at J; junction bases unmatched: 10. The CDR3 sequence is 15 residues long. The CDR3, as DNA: TGTGCCAGCAGCTCGCAGGGAGGGATCGAAAATGAGCAGTTCTTC. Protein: CASSSQGGIENEQFF.

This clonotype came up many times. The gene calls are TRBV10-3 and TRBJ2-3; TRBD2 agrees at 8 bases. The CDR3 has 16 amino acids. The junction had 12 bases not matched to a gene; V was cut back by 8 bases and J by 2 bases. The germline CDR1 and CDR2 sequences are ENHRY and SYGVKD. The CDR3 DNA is TGTGCCATCGCCTCTGGTGAGCGGGGGAACACAGATACGCAGTATTTT. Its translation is CAIASGERGNTDTQYF.

This CDR3 reads CAWSVGAGSNEQFF. In nucleotides, the CDR3 is TGTGCCTGGAGTGTGGGAGCGGGAAGCAATGAGCAGTTCTTC. The chain has TRBV30 and TRBJ2-1; 7 nucleotides align to TRBD2. The CDR3 extends over 14 amino acids. The germline V gene has CDR1 GTSNPN and CDR2 SVGIG (reference sequence). With 0 bases clipped from V and 6 bases from J, the junction kept 5 bases outside the gene matches.

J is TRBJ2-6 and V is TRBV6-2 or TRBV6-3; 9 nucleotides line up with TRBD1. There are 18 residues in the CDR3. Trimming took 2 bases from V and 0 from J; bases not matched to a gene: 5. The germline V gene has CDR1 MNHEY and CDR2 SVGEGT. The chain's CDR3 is CASSYRGTGRSGANVLTF. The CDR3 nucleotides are TGTGCCAGCAGTTACCGGGGGACAGGGCGCTCTGGGGCCAACGTCCTGACTTTC.

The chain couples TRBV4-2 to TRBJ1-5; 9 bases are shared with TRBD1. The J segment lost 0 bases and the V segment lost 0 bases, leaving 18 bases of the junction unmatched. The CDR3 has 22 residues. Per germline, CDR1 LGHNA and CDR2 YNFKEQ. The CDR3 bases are TGTGCCAGCAGCCAAGATAGAGGTCAGGCGGGACAGGGTGTAAATAGCAATCAGCCCCAGCATTTT. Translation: CASSQDRGQAGQGVNSNQPQHF.

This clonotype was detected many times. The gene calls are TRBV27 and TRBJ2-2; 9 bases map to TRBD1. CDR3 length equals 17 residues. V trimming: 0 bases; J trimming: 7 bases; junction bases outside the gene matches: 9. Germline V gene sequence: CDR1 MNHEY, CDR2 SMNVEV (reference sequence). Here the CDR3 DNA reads TGTGCCAGCAGTTTATCACGGGGGACAGGGATGAACGGGGAGCTGTTTTTT. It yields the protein CASSLSRGTGMNGELFF.

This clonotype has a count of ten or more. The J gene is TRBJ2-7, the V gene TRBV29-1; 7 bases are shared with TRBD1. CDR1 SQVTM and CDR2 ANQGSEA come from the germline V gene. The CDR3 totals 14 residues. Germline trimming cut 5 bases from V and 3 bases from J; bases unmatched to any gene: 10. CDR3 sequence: CSVTYRGQVYEQYF. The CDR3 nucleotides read TGCAGCGTTACCTACAGGGGTCAAGTCTACGAGCAGTACTTC.

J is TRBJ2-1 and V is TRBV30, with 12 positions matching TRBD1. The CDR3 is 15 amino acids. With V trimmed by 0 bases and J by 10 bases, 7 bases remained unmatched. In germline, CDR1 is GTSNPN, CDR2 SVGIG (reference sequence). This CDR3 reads CAWSVGTGGLFEQFF. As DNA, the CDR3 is TGTGCCTGGAGTGTAGGGACAGGGGGCTTGTTCGAGCAGTTCTTC.

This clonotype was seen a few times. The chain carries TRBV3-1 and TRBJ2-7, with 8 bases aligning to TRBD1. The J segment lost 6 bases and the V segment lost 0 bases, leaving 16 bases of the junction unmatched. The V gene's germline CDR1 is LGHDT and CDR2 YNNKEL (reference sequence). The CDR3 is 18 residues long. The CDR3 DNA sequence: TGTGCCAGCAGCCAAGAATTTGCAGGGGGCGCAGATGGGGCCGAGCAGTACTTC. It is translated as CASSQEFAGGADGAEQYF.

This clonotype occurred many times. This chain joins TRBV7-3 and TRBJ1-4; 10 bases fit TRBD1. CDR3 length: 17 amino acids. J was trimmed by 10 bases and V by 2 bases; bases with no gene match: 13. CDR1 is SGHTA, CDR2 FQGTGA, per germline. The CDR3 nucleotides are TGTGCCAGCAGCTTATTCCCCCGTGACAGGGGGCGCACAAAACTGTTTTTT. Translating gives CASSLFPRDRGRTKLFF.

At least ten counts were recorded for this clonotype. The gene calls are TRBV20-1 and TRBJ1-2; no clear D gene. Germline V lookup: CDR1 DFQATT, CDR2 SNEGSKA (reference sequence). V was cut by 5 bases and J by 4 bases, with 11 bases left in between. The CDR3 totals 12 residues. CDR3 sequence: CSAPGESYGYTF. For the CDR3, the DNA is TGCAGTGCTCCCGGGGAGAGCTATGGCTACACCTTC.

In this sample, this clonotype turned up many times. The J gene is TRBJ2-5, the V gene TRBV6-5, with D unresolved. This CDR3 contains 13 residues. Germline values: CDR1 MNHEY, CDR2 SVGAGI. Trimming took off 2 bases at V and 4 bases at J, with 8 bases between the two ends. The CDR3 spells CASSYPRLETQYF. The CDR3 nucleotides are TGTGCCAGCAGTTACCCCAGGTTAGAGACCCAGTACTTC.

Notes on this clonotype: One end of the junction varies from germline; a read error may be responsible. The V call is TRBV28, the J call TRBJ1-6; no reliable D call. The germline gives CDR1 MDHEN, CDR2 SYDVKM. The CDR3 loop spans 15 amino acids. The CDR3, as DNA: TGTGCCAGCAGACGAGAGTTCTCCTATAATTCACCCCCCCACTTT. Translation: CASRREFSYNSPPHF. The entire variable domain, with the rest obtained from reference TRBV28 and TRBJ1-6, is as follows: DVKVTQSSRYLVKRTGEKVFLECVQDMDHENMFWYRQDPGLGLRLIYFSYDVKMKEKGDIPEGYSVSREKKERFSLILESASTNQTSMYLCASRREFSYNSPPHFGNGTRLTVT.

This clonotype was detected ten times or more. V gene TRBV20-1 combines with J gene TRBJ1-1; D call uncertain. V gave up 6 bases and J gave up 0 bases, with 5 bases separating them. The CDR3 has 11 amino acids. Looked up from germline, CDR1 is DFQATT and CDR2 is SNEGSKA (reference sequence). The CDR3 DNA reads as TGCAGTGCCCATGTGAACACTGAAGCTTTCTTT. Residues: CSAHVNTEAFF.

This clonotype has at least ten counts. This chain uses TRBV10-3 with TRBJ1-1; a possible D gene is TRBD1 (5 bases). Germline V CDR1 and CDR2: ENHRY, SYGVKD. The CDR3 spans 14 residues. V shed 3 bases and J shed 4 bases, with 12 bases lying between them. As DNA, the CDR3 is TGTGCCATCAGTGAAAGGGGCCAGGGCACTGAAGCTTTCTTT. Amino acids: CAISERGQGTEAFF.

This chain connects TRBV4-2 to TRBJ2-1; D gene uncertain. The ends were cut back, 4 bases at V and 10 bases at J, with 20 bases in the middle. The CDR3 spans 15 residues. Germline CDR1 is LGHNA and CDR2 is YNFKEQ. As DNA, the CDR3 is TGTGCCAGCAGCCTCTTCAGAGGACCTCCCCAGGAGCAGTTCTTC. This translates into CASSLFRGPPQEQFF.

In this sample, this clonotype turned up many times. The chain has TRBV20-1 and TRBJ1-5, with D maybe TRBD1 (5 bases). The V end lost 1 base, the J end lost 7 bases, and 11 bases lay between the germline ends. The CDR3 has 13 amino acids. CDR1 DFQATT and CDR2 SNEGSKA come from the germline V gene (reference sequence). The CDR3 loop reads CSARGYRQQPQHF. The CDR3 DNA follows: TGCAGTGCTAGAGGGTACAGGCAACAGCCCCAGCATTTT.

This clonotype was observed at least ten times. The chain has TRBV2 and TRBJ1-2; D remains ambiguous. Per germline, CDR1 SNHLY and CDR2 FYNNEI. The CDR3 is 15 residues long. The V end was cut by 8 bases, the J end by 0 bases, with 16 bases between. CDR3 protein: CASFPRLVSNYGYTF. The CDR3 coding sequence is TGTGCCAGCTTTCCGCGACTGGTTTCTAACTATGGCTACACCTTC. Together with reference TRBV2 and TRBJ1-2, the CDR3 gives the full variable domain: EPEVTQTPSHQVTQMGQEVILRCVPISNHLYFYWYRQILGQKVEFLVSFYNNEISEKSEIFDDQFSVERPDGSNFTLKIRSTKLEDSAMYFCASFPRLVSNYGYTFGSGTRLTVV.

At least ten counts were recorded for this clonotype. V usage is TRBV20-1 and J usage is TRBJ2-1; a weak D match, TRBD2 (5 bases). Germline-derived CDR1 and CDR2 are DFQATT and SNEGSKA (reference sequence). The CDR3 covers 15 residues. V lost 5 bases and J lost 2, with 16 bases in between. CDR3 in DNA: TGCAGTGCTCCCTTTGGGAGAAGGGCCTACAATGAGCAGTTCTTC. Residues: CSAPFGRRAYNEQFF.

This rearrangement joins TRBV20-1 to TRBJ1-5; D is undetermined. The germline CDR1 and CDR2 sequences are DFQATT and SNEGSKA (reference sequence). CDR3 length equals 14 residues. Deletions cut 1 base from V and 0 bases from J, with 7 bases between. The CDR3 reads CSARGSISNQPQHF. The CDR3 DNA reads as TGCAGTGCTAGAGGGTCGATTAGCAATCAGCCCCAGCATTTT.

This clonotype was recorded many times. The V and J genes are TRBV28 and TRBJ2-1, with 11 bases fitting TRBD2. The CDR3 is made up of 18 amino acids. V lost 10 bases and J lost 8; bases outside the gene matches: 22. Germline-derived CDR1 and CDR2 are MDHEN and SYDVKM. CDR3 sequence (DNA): TGTGCCACCTTCGCGGTCGTTAGCGGGAGGGGCTCGGGGGATGAGCAGTTCTTC. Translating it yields CATFAVVSGRGSGDEQFF.

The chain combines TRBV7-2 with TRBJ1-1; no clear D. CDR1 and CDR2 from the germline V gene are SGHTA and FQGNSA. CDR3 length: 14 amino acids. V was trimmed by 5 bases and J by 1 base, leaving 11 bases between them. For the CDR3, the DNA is TGTGCCAGCAGCGGATGGCTTCCGAACACTGAAGCTTTCTTT. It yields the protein CASSGWLPNTEAFF. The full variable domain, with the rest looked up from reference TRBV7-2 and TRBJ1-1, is GAGVSQSPSNKVTEKGKDVELRCDPISGHTALYWYRQSLGQGLEFLIYFQGNSAPDKSGLPSDRFSAERTGGSVSTLTIQRTQQEDSAVYLCASSGWLPNTEAFFGQGTRLTVV.

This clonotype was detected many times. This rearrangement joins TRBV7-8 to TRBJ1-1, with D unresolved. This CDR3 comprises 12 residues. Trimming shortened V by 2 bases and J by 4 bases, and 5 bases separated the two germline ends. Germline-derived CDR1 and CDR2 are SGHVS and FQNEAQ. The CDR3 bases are TGTGCCAGCAGCTTACAGAGCACTGAAGCTTTCTTT. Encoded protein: CASSLQSTEAFF.

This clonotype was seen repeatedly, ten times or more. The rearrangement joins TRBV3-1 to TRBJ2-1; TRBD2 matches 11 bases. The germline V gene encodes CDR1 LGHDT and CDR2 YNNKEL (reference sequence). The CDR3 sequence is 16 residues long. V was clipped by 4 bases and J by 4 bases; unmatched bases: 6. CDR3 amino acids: CASSPTSGVGYNEQFF. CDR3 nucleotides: TGTGCCAGCAGCCCGACTAGCGGGGTGGGTTACAATGAGCAGTTCTTC.

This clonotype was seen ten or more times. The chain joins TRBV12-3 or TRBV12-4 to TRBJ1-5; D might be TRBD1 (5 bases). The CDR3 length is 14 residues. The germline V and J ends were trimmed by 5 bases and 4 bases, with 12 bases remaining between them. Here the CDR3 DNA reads TGTGCCAGCAGTCCCCAGGACATAAATCAGCCCCAGCATTTT. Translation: CASSPQDINQPQHF.